These T cell receptor beta chains were read from a single sample in a study of T cell clones after liver transplantation. Repertoires were generated with immunoSEQ multiplex PCR, while TCRdb's copy carries only in-frame clones and drops some. The table has approximately 72,000 clones, 90% seen once. Sequencing was performed on CD4+ T cells from blood, taken before liver transplant. The receptor set was obtained from a human donor who received a liver transplant. The conserved cysteine and the conserved F or W are not part of the CDR3 here.

V: TRBV20-1; J: TRBJ2-5; CDR3: SAAGQETQY
V: TRBV11-3; J: TRBJ2-2; CDR3: ASSFRTGGDTGELF
V: TRBV29-1; J: TRBJ1-5; CDR3: SVEEGRGGNQPQH
V: TRBV5-4; J: TRBJ2-3; CDR3: ASSLVRGGTDTQY
V: TRBV25-1; J: TRBJ2-5; CDR3: ASRRSQETQY
V: TRBV28; J: TRBJ1-1; CDR3: ASSPGGAGNTEAF
V: TRBV5-4; J: TRBJ2-7; CDR3: ASSSNDREQY
V: TRBV7-2; J: TRBJ1-1; CDR3: ASQDREAEAF
V: TRBV28; J: TRBJ1-5; CDR3: ASSSPGHSNQPQH
V: TRBV5-1; J: TRBJ2-7; CDR3: ASSLDSGRTYEQY
V: TRBV5-6; J: TRBJ1-1; CDR3: ASSHDRNTEAF
V: TRBV11-3; J: TRBJ2-5; CDR3: ASSLDGSGRTETQY
V: TRBV10-3; J: TRBJ2-2; CDR3: AISDAGRKNTGELF
V: TRBV23-1; J: TRBJ2-7; CDR3: ASRSGQAYYEQY
V: TRBV7-3; J: TRBJ2-7; CDR3: ASSLSSSHWGEQY
V: TRBV5-4; J: TRBJ2-5; CDR3: ASSLSGVQETQY
V: TRBV7-8; J: TRBJ1-1; CDR3: ASSLGPRGPAF
V: TRBV2; J: TRBJ1-5; CDR3: ASSEGTGDQPQH
V: TRBV19; J: TRBJ2-1; CDR3: ASSLSGISYNEQF
V: TRBV7-8; J: TRBJ2-5; CDR3: ASSLRRIQETQY
V: TRBV29-1; J: TRBJ2-7; CDR3: SVEVVASEQY
V: TRBV7-8; J: TRBJ2-7; CDR3: ASSLEGLAGSIRYEQY
V: TRBV14; J: TRBJ2-3; CDR3: ASSQGSPDTQY
V: TRBV29-1; J: TRBJ2-1; CDR3: SVELAGGFRGSEQF
V: TRBV7-6; J: TRBJ2-1; CDR3: ASSPPGHNEQF
V: TRBV6-1; J: TRBJ1-1; CDR3: ASSEWGQNTEAF
V: TRBV28; J: TRBJ1-1; CDR3: ASSLYKTGGYTEAF
V: TRBV7-9; J: TRBJ2-5; CDR3: ASSLAHIAGGQETQY
V: TRBV19; J: TRBJ1-1; CDR3: ASIRDSWNTEAF
V: TRBV7-6; J: TRBJ2-1; CDR3: ASSLVDSLTSYNEQF
V: TRBV30; J: TRBJ2-1; CDR3: AWSAGLAGHEQF
V: TRBV7-9; J: TRBJ2-1; CDR3: ASSFNSQPHEQF
V: TRBV9; J: TRBJ2-5; CDR3: ASSARTSQETQY
V: TRBV5-4; J: TRBJ2-1; CDR3: ASSSNLPGDEQF
V: TRBV7-8; J: TRBJ2-3; CDR3: ASSEDRGATDTQY
V: TRBV28; J: TRBJ2-7; CDR3: ASSLLAGGNEQY
V: TRBV30; J: TRBJ2-1; CDR3: AWSVVVTSGSYNEQF
V: TRBV14; J: TRBJ2-7; CDR3: ASSQDRGRNEQY
V: TRBV15; J: TRBJ2-5; CDR3: ATSRLRLAGETQY
V: TRBV7-2; J: TRBJ1-1; CDR3: ASSLIPAGGTEAF
V: TRBV13; J: TRBJ2-4; CDR3: ASGRAAKNIQY
V: TRBV28; J: TRBJ2-3; CDR3: ASSSTDTQY
V: TRBV2; J: TRBJ2-3; CDR3: ASRPGLAGFSSQADTQY
V: TRBV7-3; J: TRBJ2-7; CDR3: ASSLDPGLGSHEQY
V: TRBV19; J: TRBJ1-3; CDR3: ASSIQGARGNTIY
V: TRBV7-6; J: TRBJ2-3; CDR3: ASSGQRGFVTDTQY
V: TRBV27; J: TRBJ2-7; CDR3: ASRVGDEEQY
V: TRBV19; J: TRBJ2-1; CDR3: ASSTTPTTVNEQF
V: TRBV21-1; J: TRBJ2-7; CDR3: ATYYEQY
V: TRBV27; J: TRBJ1-5; CDR3: ASRPWAGEDNQPQH
V: TRBV29-1; J: TRBJ2-1; CDR3: SARTRLDEQF
V: TRBV7-6; J: TRBJ1-3; CDR3: ASSLVGGNTIY
V: TRBV10-3; J: TRBJ1-4; CDR3: AISPDGTKLF
V: TRBV27; J: TRBJ2-3; CDR3: ASRTSGRGSSTDTQY
V: TRBV19; J: TRBJ1-1; CDR3: ASSYRGGTEAF
V: TRBV7-6; J: TRBJ2-7; CDR3: ASSLAHGGTYEQY
V: TRBV7-7; J: TRBJ2-3; CDR3: ASSDSRLDTQY
V: TRBV11-2; J: TRBJ2-7; CDR3: ASSFTSGRDYEQY
V: TRBV27; J: TRBJ1-5; CDR3: ASSPIERPNQPQH